This T cell receptor (beta chain) was observed in a study of T cell responses to AZD1222 COVID-19 vaccine. Turning to the study itself: Pooling was applied to second doses at about 4 or about 12 weeks. Findings and caveats of the study: Donors were largely white British and mainly female; clonal diversity was possibly underestimated.

V was trimmed by 3 bases and J by 1 base, leaving 6 bases between them. The CDR3 has 13 amino acids. Assay: immunoSEQ multiplex PCR; the TCRdb copy retains only in-frame clones and omits some. The sample records around 160,000 clones, about 90% being singletons. In the case of this clone: The antigen is unknown.

The chain employs TRBV12-3 or TRBV12-4 and TRBJ1-1; no firm D call. The sample in question was peripheral blood, obtained on day 0 of AZD1222 vaccination. The TCR originated in an adult in good health. CDR3 bases: TGTGCCAGCAGTTTCCCCTCGAACACTGAAGCTTTCTTT. This gives the protein CASSFPSNTEAFF.